The rows below give T cell receptor beta chains drawn from one sample of a study of blood T cells in healthy people across ages. MiXCR, run by TCRdb on the 5' RACE reads, gives a single entry per CDR3 protein. The sample contains hundreds of thousands of distinct CDR3 sequences, around 24% of which appear only once. This sample was shared with a second study, whose subject was T cells of mothers and their children.

The specimen sequenced was blood. These receptors were obtained from a boy between 10 and 17 years old in good health. Both conserved end residues are part of each CDR3. A D gene is named only where the DNA matches it firmly. Only part of the rows carry a size: once, few, many, or a class if the clone is expanded.

cdr3_nt | cdr3_aa | clone_size | j_call | d_call | v_call
TGTGCCAGCAGCCCAAAACTTACTAGCGGGGCCACCTACGAGCAGTACTTC | CASSPKLTSGATYEQYF | few | TRBJ2-7 | TRBD2 | TRBV7-9
TGCGCCAGCAGCCAAGATGGGAGAGCTAGCACAGATACGCAGTATTTT | CASSQDGRASTDTQYF | few | TRBJ2-3 | - | TRBV4-3
TGTGCCAGCAGTGAATTTGGGGGACAGGGACACAATGAGCAGTTCTTC | CASSEFGGQGHNEQFF | - | TRBJ2-1 | TRBD1 | TRBV25-1
TGCAGTGCTAGAGATGGACTAGCGGGGAGCCGCGAGCAGTACTTC | CSARDGLAGSREQYF | - | TRBJ2-7 | TRBD2 | TRBV20-1
TGTGCCAGCAGCCAGGGGCTGGGGGAAGCGCGCAATGAGCAGTTCTTC | CASSQGLGEARNEQFF | - | TRBJ2-1 | - | TRBV4-2
TGCGCCAGCAGCCAAGATCGCGTAGGTTACACAGATACGCAGTATTTT | CASSQDRVGYTDTQYF | few | TRBJ2-3 | - | TRBV4-3
TGCAGTGCCCCGGGTACCTCCTCCTACGAGCAGTACTTC | CSAPGTSSYEQYF | many | TRBJ2-7 | - | TRBV20-1
TGTGCCAGCAGCTTCAGGGGAAGCGAGCAGTACTTC | CASSFRGSEQYF | - | TRBJ2-7 | - | TRBV7-9
TGTGCCAGCAGTGAAGACCTGAATGCAATATACGAGCAGTACTTC | CASSEDLNAIYEQYF | - | TRBJ2-7 | - | TRBV6-1
TGCGCCAGACTTGACAGGAGCTCCTACGAGCAGTACTTC | CARLDRSSYEQYF | - | TRBJ2-7 | - | TRBV5-1
TGTGCCACCAGTGATTTGCCCCCGACCGCCGGGGAGCTGTTTTTT | CATSDLPPTAGELFF | - | TRBJ2-2 | - | TRBV24-1
TGTGCCAGCGTGGGGCAGGGGGTATTCAATGAGCAGTTCTTC | CASVGQGVFNEQFF | - | TRBJ2-1 | TRBD1 | TRBV12-3/TRBV12-4
TGCGCCAGCAGCCAAGAAGGAGGGCTGATGAACACTGAAGCTTTCTTT | CASSQEGGLMNTEAFF | - | TRBJ1-1 | - | TRBV4-1
TGTGCCGGCAGTTTCGAAGGGAGCAATCAGCCCCAGCATTTT | CAGSFEGSNQPQHF | - | TRBJ1-5 | - | TRBV27
TGTGCCAGCAGTTACCGTCGACGGGAGGCCCCCCCTTACGAGCAGTACTTC | CASSYRRREAPPYEQYF | - | TRBJ2-7 | TRBD2 | TRBV6-2/TRBV6-3
TGTGCCACCAGTGATCGGACAGGGGTAAGCAATCAGCCCCAGCATTTT | CATSDRTGVSNQPQHF | - | TRBJ1-5 | TRBD1 | TRBV24-1
TGCGCCAGCAGCCCAGGACAGGGGGCGTCGGTGGGGGTGAACACTGAAGCTTTCTTT | CASSPGQGASVGVNTEAFF | few | TRBJ1-1 | TRBD1 | TRBV4-1
TGTGCCAGCAGCCAATATCCCCAGGGAGGGAGTGAAGAGACCCAGTACTTC | CASSQYPQGGSEETQYF | - | TRBJ2-5 | TRBD2 | TRBV4-2
TGTGCCAGCAGCTTAGCCAGGGGGGTAGGTTCACCCCTCCACTTT | CASSLARGVGSPLHF | few | TRBJ1-6 | TRBD1 | TRBV7-2
TGTGCCAGCAGTTATTTATTTGGGGCGAACACTGAAGCTTTCTTT | CASSYLFGANTEAFF | - | TRBJ1-1 | - | TRBV6-5
TGTGCCAGCAGCTTATTAGGCGGGAACACAGATACGCAGTATTTT | CASSLLGGNTDTQYF | - | TRBJ2-3 | - | TRBV7-3
TGTGCCAGCAGCGGGACAGGGGGCTATGGCTACACCTTC | CASSGTGGYGYTF | many | TRBJ1-2 | TRBD1 | TRBV5-4
TGCAGCGTTCTTCTGACAGGGACTGAAGCTTTCTTT | CSVLLTGTEAFF | - | TRBJ1-1 | TRBD1 | TRBV29-1
TGTGCCAGCAGCTTAGGGAGACGGGGTGTTTTGGATGAGCAGTTCTTC | CASSLGRRGVLDEQFF | once | TRBJ2-1 | - | TRBV7-2
TGTGCCAGCAGTTTACTTGGGACTAGCGGGAGCCTCAATACGCAGTATTTT | CASSLLGTSGSLNTQYF | few | TRBJ2-3 | TRBD2 | TRBV28
TGTGCCAGCAGTTTGTCCGGGGGCTATCAGGGTGAGCAGTTCTTC | CASSLSGGYQGEQFF | few | TRBJ2-1 | - | TRBV12-3/TRBV12-4
TGCAGCGGCGAGGGGAGGGCCTACAATGAGCAGTTCTTC | CSGEGRAYNEQFF | - | TRBJ2-1 | TRBD2 | TRBV29-1
TGTGCCAGCAGCCGGGACCGGGGCAGGGACCAAGAGACCCAGTACTTC | CASSRDRGRDQETQYF | - | TRBJ2-5 | - | TRBV7-9
TGTGCCAGCGGCTCTACAGGCGCCTACTCGAATGGCTACACCTTC | CASGSTGAYSNGYTF | - | TRBJ1-2 | - | TRBV28
TGCAGTGTCCATAGCGGGAGTTCCTACAATGAGCAGTTCTTC | CSVHSGSSYNEQFF | - | TRBJ2-1 | TRBD2 | TRBV20-1
TGCGCCAGCAGCATCCTGACAGGGCTAACCCTCCACTTT | CASSILTGLTLHF | few | TRBJ1-6 | TRBD1 | TRBV5-1
TGCAGTGCTAGAGCCTTTTCAGAGGATATTTTCAACACTGAGGCTTTCTTT | CSARAFSEDIFNTEAFF | few | TRBJ1-1 | - | TRBV20-1
TGTGCCAGCAGTGGGCGACGGGCAGGGGGGTATAATTCACCCCTCCACTTT | CASSGRRAGGYNSPLHF | few | TRBJ1-6 | TRBD1 | TRBV25-1
TGCAGCGTTGTTGAACAGGGAGGTCAGCCCCAGCATTTT | CSVVEQGGQPQHF | few | TRBJ1-5 | - | TRBV29-1
TGCAGTGCTAGAAATAGGGCGAAGACCCAGTACTTC | CSARNRAKTQYF | - | TRBJ2-5 | - | TRBV20-1
TGTGCCAGCAGCTATGACCTATCTAGCGTCGCCACCCCCAATGAGCAGTTCTTC | CASSYDLSSVATPNEQFF | few | TRBJ2-1 | - | TRBV7-9
TGTGCCAGCAGTTTAATTGGTAGCGGGAGGGCCTACAATGAGCAGTTCTTC | CASSLIGSGRAYNEQFF | few | TRBJ2-1 | TRBD2 | TRBV27
TGTGCCGGCAGCAGGACCTCGGGACTACCCAAGAGCACAGATACGCAGTATTTT | CAGSRTSGLPKSTDTQYF | - | TRBJ2-3 | TRBD2 | TRBV11-2
TGCAGTGCCGTACTAAAGAATGAGCAGTTCTTC | CSAVLKNEQFF | once | TRBJ2-1 | - | TRBV20-1
TGCGCCAGCAGCCTTGCGCCCCCGGCGTACGAGCAGTACTTC | CASSLAPPAYEQYF | - | TRBJ2-7 | - | TRBV5-1
TGCGCCAGCAGCTTGAATCGGAGGGGACTGGTCGGCATTCAGTACTTC | CASSLNRRGLVGIQYF | - | TRBJ2-4 | - | TRBV5-1
TGCGCCAGCAGCCAAGATTGGACCGAGCGGGAGACCCAGTACTTC | CASSQDWTERETQYF | few | TRBJ2-5 | - | TRBV4-3
TGTGCCAGCAGTTTATTGCCAGGCGAGAACTATGGCTACACCTTC | CASSLLPGENYGYTF | - | TRBJ1-2 | - | TRBV6-5
TGTGCCAGCTCGTGGGGGACAGGGGCTTCAAACTATGGCTACACCTTC | CASSWGTGASNYGYTF | few | TRBJ1-2 | TRBD1 | TRBV3-1
TGCGCCAGCAGCCAAGATCCCACAGCTGCTGCCCTTGAAAAACTGTTTTTT | CASSQDPTAAALEKLFF | many | TRBJ1-4 | - | TRBV4-1
TGCAGCGTTGAAAGCCCACCACCCGGGGGGGGAGATACGCAGTATTTT | CSVESPPPGGGDTQYF | - | TRBJ2-3 | TRBD2 | TRBV29-1
TGCAGCACAGAAGTAGCCAAAAACATTCAGTACTTC | CSTEVAKNIQYF | few | TRBJ2-4 | - | TRBV20-1
TGTGCCAGCAGCTGGGAAGCGGGAGGACCCTACAATGAGCAGTTCTTC | CASSWEAGGPYNEQFF | - | TRBJ2-1 | TRBD2 | TRBV5-6
TGTGCCAGCAGCCGTGAGACAGGGACCTTCTACGAGCAGTACTTC | CASSRETGTFYEQYF | - | TRBJ2-7 | TRBD1 | TRBV3-1
TGTGCCAGCAGTTTGTTAGAATACGAGCAGTACTTC | CASSLLEYEQYF | many | TRBJ2-7 | - | TRBV28
TGTGCCAGCAGCGTAGAGGGGCTAGCGGGGGAGTCCTACAATGAGCAGTTCTTC | CASSVEGLAGESYNEQFF | - | TRBJ2-1 | TRBD2 | TRBV9
TGTGCCAGCACCGCGGGGACAGGGAGCACAGATACGCAGTATTTT | CASTAGTGSTDTQYF | - | TRBJ2-3 | TRBD1 | TRBV28